The 24 T cell receptor beta chains given below trace back to one sample, sequenced in a study of blood T cell repertoires in COVID-19. Clones were read by immunoSEQ multiplex PCR, and TCRdb kept only the in-frame ones, dropping some. The sample yields 350,000 or so clones, over 75% seen once. Material for sequencing was peripheral blood. The receptors shown here come from a young woman with COVID-19, enrolled during active disease.

The J gene is TRBJ2-1, the V gene TRBV28, with a weak D call TRBD1 (5 bases). The CDR3 runs to 13 residues. The V end was cut by 7 bases, the J end by 8 bases, with 15 bases between. From germline, CDR1 is MDHEN and CDR2 SYDVKM. CDR3 in amino acids: CASNGRVTDEQFF. For the CDR3, the DNA is TGTGCCAGCAATGGCAGGGTGACGGATGAGCAGTTCTTC.

This rearrangement joins TRBV28 to TRBJ2-3; 9 nucleotides align to TRBD2. V lost 7 bases to trimming and J lost 3 bases; unmatched junction nucleotides: 11. Germline V gene data show CDR1 as MDHEN and CDR2 as SYDVKM. This CDR3 is built from 16 residues. This CDR3 reads CASKWGGRVETDTQYF. The CDR3 DNA reads as TGTGCCAGCAAATGGGGCGGGAGGGTTGAGACAGATACGCAGTATTTT. Filled out from reference TRBV28 and TRBJ2-3, the complete variable domain reads DVKVTQSSRYLVKRTGEKVFLECVQDMDHENMFWYRQDPGLGLRLIYFSYDVKMKEKGDIPEGYSVSREKKERFSLILESASTNQTSMYLCASKWGGRVETDTQYFGPGTRLTVL.

This clone was observed once. The chain links TRBV7-9 to TRBJ2-7; perhaps TRBD1 as D (5 bases). Germline CDR1 reads SEHNR; CDR2 reads FQNEAQ (reference sequence). The CDR3 contains 11 residues. Trimming removed 5 bases from V and 9 bases from J, with 11 bases in between. This CDR3 reads CASSPGRGQYF. In nucleotides, the CDR3 is TGTGCCAGCAGCCCCGGAAGGGGGCAGTACTTC.

Worth noting for this clone: This sample includes further DNA sequences coding for the same CDR3. The J gene is TRBJ1-1, the V gene TRBV3-1 (or the pseudogene TRBV3-2), with D perhaps matching TRBD1 (5 bases). This CDR3 spans 14 amino acids. V was cut by 1 base and J by 5 bases, with 11 bases left in between. Looked up from germline, CDR1 is LGHDT and CDR2 is YNNKEL (reference sequence). CDR3 loop: CASSQVRGGTEAFF. In DNA, the CDR3 is TGTGCCAGCAGCCAAGTCCGGGGGGGAACTGAAGCTTTCTTT.

J is TRBJ2-7 and V is TRBV6-1; TRBD2 aligns across 8 bases. V shed 1 base and J 4 bases; nucleotides not matched to a gene: 9. Germline lookup yields CDR1 MNHNS and CDR2 SASEGT. CDR3 length: 16 amino acids. The CDR3 sequence: CASSEGAAGGLYEQYF. DNA for the CDR3: TGTGCCAGCAGTGAAGGGGCGGCGGGAGGCTTATACGAGCAGTACTTC.

This chain links TRBV28 with TRBJ1-1; a possible D gene is TRBD1 (5 bases). The V gene's germline CDR1 is MDHEN and CDR2 SYDVKM. V gave up 4 bases and J gave up 3 bases, with 12 bases separating them. The CDR3 loop spans 14 amino acids. CDR3 sequence (DNA): TGTGCCAGCAGTTCGCAGGGCTATGACACTGAAGCTTTCTTT. Residues: CASSSQGYDTEAFF.

The V gene is TRBV6-5, the J gene TRBJ1-2; D gene unclear. The V end was cut by 6 bases, the J end by 5 bases, with 10 bases between. Germline V gene data show CDR1 as MNHEY and CDR2 as SVGAGI. The CDR3 covers 12 residues. The CDR3 DNA reads as TGTGCCAGCAGACAGATTACTTATGGCTACACCTTC. This encodes CASRQITYGYTF.

The chain combines TRBV15 with TRBJ2-7; D ambiguous. Trimming left V 0 bases short and J 2 bases short, with 8 bases between. The CDR3 is 14 residues long. The germline gives CDR1 LNHNV, CDR2 YYDKDF (reference sequence). Written as DNA, the CDR3 is TGTGCCACCAGCAGAGATCACGGTGCCTACGAGCAGTACTTC. It translates to CATSRDHGAYEQYF.

The genes are TRBV7-2 and TRBJ2-7; tentatively, D is TRBD2 (6 bases). The length of the CDR3 is 14 residues. The germline V gene encodes CDR1 SGHTA and CDR2 FQGNSA. The V and J ends lost 4 bases and 2 bases respectively, with 12 bases between them. Written as DNA, the CDR3 is TGTGCCAGCAGCTCGAGCGGGTTGACCTACGAGCAGTACTTC. Residues: CASSSSGLTYEQYF.

CDR3 in amino acids: CASSTLLAGASGEQFF. The CDR3 DNA is TGCGCCAGCAGCACCCTACTAGCGGGAGCCTCAGGGGAGCAGTTCTTC. The chain recombines TRBV5-1 with TRBJ2-1, with 11 positions matching TRBD2. Germline lookup yields CDR1 SGHRS and CDR2 YFSETQ. The CDR3 contains 16 residues. V shed 4 bases and J 10 bases; nucleotides not matched to a gene: 13. The complete variable domain, with remaining parts taken from reference TRBV5-1 and TRBJ2-1, reads KAGVTQTPRYLIKTRGQQVTLSCSPISGHRSVSWYQQTPGQGLQFLFEYFSETQRNKGNFPGRFSGRQFSNSRSEMNVSTLELGDSALYLCASSTLLAGASGEQFFGPGTRLTVL.

J is TRBJ1-5 and V is TRBV24-1; 10 bases are a match to TRBD1. This CDR3 has 16 residues. CDR1 is KGHDR, CDR2 SFDVKD, per germline. Losses at the gene ends were 3 bases for V and 2 bases for J; bases not matched to a gene: 3. In DNA, the CDR3 is TGTGCCACCAGTGATCCCGGGACAGGGGGCAATCAGCCCCAGCATTTT. This translates into CATSDPGTGGNQPQHF.

The chain joins TRBV24-1 to TRBJ2-1; 9 bases map to TRBD1. Trimming cost V 4 bases and J 6 bases; bases outside gene matches: 6. The CDR3 is 15 amino acids. Germline CDR1 KGHDR, CDR2 SFDVKD. For the CDR3, the DNA is TGTGCCACCAGTGACGCCTCGGACAGGGGCAATGAGCAGTTCTTC. Amino acid sequence: CATSDASDRGNEQFF.

The chain combines TRBV7-8 with TRBJ2-5, with a weak D call TRBD1 (6 bases). V lost 3 bases to trimming and J lost 1 base, with 18 bases between them. This CDR3 has 17 residues. Germline V gene data show CDR1 as SGHVS and CDR2 as FQNEAQ. The CDR3 spells CASSFMAFGTTQETQYF. CDR3 DNA sequence: TGTGCCAGCAGCTTCATGGCCTTCGGGACAACCCAAGAGACCCAGTACTTC.

The chain employs TRBV5-6 and TRBJ2-1; D is possibly TRBD2 (6 bases). The CDR3 runs to 15 residues. Germline CDR1 reads SGHDT; CDR2 reads YYEEEE. Trimming took 5 bases from V and 1 from J, leaving 13 bases between them. The CDR3 loop is CASRTGLKSYNEQFF. The CDR3 DNA sequence: TGTGCCAGCAGAACGGGACTTAAATCCTACAATGAGCAGTTCTTC.

The V call is TRBV27, the J call TRBJ2-1; D is unresolved. Germline V lookup: CDR1 MNHEY, CDR2 SMNVEV (reference sequence). The CDR3 is made up of 13 amino acids. Trimming stripped 5 bases from V and 5 bases from J, with 10 bases between. DNA of the CDR3: TGTGCCAGCAGTACTCCCTTTAACAATGAGCAGTTCTTC. Amino acids: CASSTPFNNEQFF.

The V call is TRBV30, the J call TRBJ1-5; D not resolved. V lost 2 bases and J lost 7, with 15 bases in between. Germline CDR1 and CDR2: GTSNPN and SVGIG (reference sequence). The CDR3 extends over 14 amino acids. Here the CDR3 DNA reads TGTGCCTGGAGTCATTCAGGTCCCAGGCAGCCCCAGCATTTT. Amino acids: CAWSHSGPRQPQHF.

This chain connects TRBV10-3 to TRBJ2-2; tentatively, D is TRBD1 (6 bases). Germline lookup yields CDR1 ENHRY and CDR2 SYGVKD. The germline V and J ends were trimmed by 4 bases and 5 bases, with 11 bases remaining between them. CDR3 length: 14 amino acids. This CDR3 reads CAISGTVNTGELFF. For the CDR3, the DNA is TGTGCCATCAGTGGGACAGTCAATACCGGGGAGCTGTTTTTT.

The chain recombines TRBV18 with TRBJ2-7, with a weak D call TRBD1 (6 bases). This CDR3 region has 14 residues. Germline CDR1 is KGHSH and CDR2 is LQKENI. V was trimmed by 3 bases and J by 4 bases, leaving 13 bases between them. The CDR3 DNA is TGTGCCAGCTCACCCCTGGGGACAACATACGAGCAGTACTTC. This encodes CASSPLGTTYEQYF.

V gene TRBV5-8 combines with J gene TRBJ2-2; D unclear. Germline CDR1 and CDR2: SGHTS and YDEGEE. V gave up 0 bases and J gave up 2 bases, with 8 bases separating them. CDR3 length: 15 residues. The CDR3 DNA sequence: TGTGCCAGCAGCTTGGGACAAGTAAACACCGGGGAGCTGTTTTTT. It specifies CASSLGQVNTGELFF.

V is TRBV6-5 and J is TRBJ2-7; perhaps TRBD1 as D (5 bases). The CDR3 is 15 amino acids. The germline V and J ends were trimmed by 6 bases and 0 bases, with 15 bases remaining between them. Germline V lookup: CDR1 MNHEY, CDR2 SVGAGI. Here the CDR3 DNA reads TGTGCCAGCAGCGATTCGGACACGGGCTCCTACGAGCAGTACTTC. Its translation: CASSDSDTGSYEQYF.

This chain connects TRBV5-1 to TRBJ2-5, with D perhaps TRBD2 (6 bases). The V gene's germline CDR1 is SGHRS and CDR2 YFSETQ. This CDR3 is 12 amino acids long. V was trimmed by 5 bases and J by 5 bases, leaving 10 bases between them. CDR3 protein: CASRREDETQYF. The CDR3 DNA sequence: TGCGCCAGCAGAAGGGAGGATGAGACCCAGTACTTC.

The rearrangement uses TRBV4-1 and TRBJ2-5; perhaps TRBD2 as D (6 bases). Germline-derived CDR1 and CDR2 are MGHRA and YSYEKL. The CDR3 contains 15 residues. V dropped 6 bases and J dropped 3 bases, with 17 bases sitting between them. The CDR3 sequence is CASRPTRQSKETQYF. For the CDR3, the DNA is TGCGCCAGCAGACCGACTAGACAAAGTAAAGAGACCCAGTACTTC.

V and J are TRBV30 and TRBJ2-2; D is ambiguous. V was cut by 1 base and J by 5 bases, with 8 bases left in between. This CDR3 region has 13 residues. Per the germline V gene, CDR1 is GTSNPN and CDR2 is SVGIG (reference sequence). CDR3 nucleotides: TGTGCCTGGAGTGACTATGTAACCGGGGAGCTGTTTTTT. This translates into CAWSDYVTGELFF.

The chain uses TRBV30 and TRBJ2-2; TRBD1 agrees at 8 bases. Germline assignment: CDR1 GTSNPN and CDR2 SVGIG (reference sequence). V trimming: 8 bases; J trimming: 1 base; junction bases outside the gene matches: 3. There are 13 residues in the CDR3. The CDR3 protein is CAGGTGNTGELFF. CDR3 sequence (DNA): TGTGCCGGCGGGACAGGGAACACCGGGGAGCTGTTTTTT.